These 13 T cell receptor beta chains were sequenced from one sample in a study of T-cell memory formation after mild COVID-19. TCRdb analysed the 5' RACE reads with MiXCR anew, one entry per CDR3 protein. The repertoire consists of approximately 300,000 distinct CDR3 sequences, with approximately 19% occurring once and the leading ten covering around 20%. Sequenced: PBMCs or a T cell subset sorted from them (not recorded which). The origin of the receptors is a young man who had mild COVID-19 (a few samples of this study predate the infection). Cell type and time point are not known.

This clonotype was observed a single time. The junction departs from the called germline gene at one end, perhaps through a read error. CDR3 sequence reads: CASSLGQAHIQYF. The CDR3 DNA follows: TGCGCCAGCAGTTTGGGACAGGCTCACATTCAGTACTTC. The chain joins TRBV5-1 to TRBJ2-4, with TRBD1 identical over 8 bases. The CDR3 consists of 13 residues. The germline gives CDR1 SGHRS, CDR2 YFSETQ.

The chain links TRBV28 to TRBJ2-7; 8 nucleotides align to TRBD2. CDR3 size: 14 residues. With V trimmed by 3 bases and J by 2 bases, 3 bases remained unmatched. The germline V gene has CDR1 MDHEN and CDR2 SYDVKM. The CDR3 DNA follows: TGTGCCAGCAGTTTCACGGGGGGGCCCTACGAGCAGTACGTC. Protein: CASSFTGGPYEQYV.

Only a few counts were recorded for this clonotype. The genes are TRBV12-3 or TRBV12-4 and TRBJ2-7, with D uncertain. Trimming took 2 bases from V and 4 from J, leaving 9 bases between them. The CDR3 has 13 residues. The CDR3 region is CASSLLRNYEQYF. CDR3 in DNA: TGTGCCAGCAGTTTACTCAGGAATTACGAGCAGTACTTC.

This clonotype has a handful of counts. The chain links TRBV6-5 to TRBJ2-3; 13 bases map to TRBD2. Germline loops: CDR1 MNHEY, CDR2 SVGAGI. The V gene end was trimmed by 5 bases and the J gene end by 1 base; junction bases not matched to a gene: 0. The length of the CDR3 is 15 residues. CDR3 amino acids: CASSGLAGGTDTQYF. DNA of the CDR3: TGTGCCAGCAGTGGACTAGCGGGGGGCACAGATACGCAGTATTTT.

The chain has TRBV12-3 or TRBV12-4 and TRBJ1-5; no firm D call. This CDR3 contains 13 residues. Trimming removed 2 bases from V and 6 bases from J, with 8 bases in between. Here the CDR3 DNA reads TGTGCCAGCAGTTTAAGGGTCGCTCAGCCCCAGCATTTT. Translation: CASSLRVAQPQHF.

The chain couples TRBV20-1 to TRBJ1-5; possible D gene TRBD1, 5 bases. CDR3 length equals 14 residues. Between the trimmed V and J ends, which lost 6 bases and 3 bases, there was a span of 15 bases. The germline V gene encodes CDR1 DFQATT and CDR2 SNEGSKA (reference sequence). The CDR3: CSAHRDGNNQPQHF. The CDR3, as DNA: TGCAGTGCGCACCGGGACGGAAACAATCAGCCCCAGCATTTT.

The genes are TRBV4-2 and TRBJ2-5; TRBD1 matches at 7 bases. There are 16 residues in the CDR3. Germline V CDR1 and CDR2: LGHNA, YNFKEQ. With 5 bases clipped from V and 5 bases from J, the junction kept 14 bases outside the gene matches. CDR3 bases: TGTGCCAGCAGCATCCGGGGATGGACAGGCTGGGAGACCCAGTACTTC. Protein: CASSIRGWTGWETQYF.

The chain employs TRBV3-1 and TRBJ2-5, with D perhaps TRBD2 (6 bases). The V end was cut by 1 base, the J end by 1 base, with 22 bases between. This CDR3 region has 19 residues. From germline, CDR1 is LGHDT and CDR2 YNNKEL (reference sequence). This CDR3 is CASSQVWDLQSSIQETQYF. The CDR3, as DNA: TGTGCCAGCAGCCAAGTATGGGACTTGCAGTCTAGCATCCAAGAGACCCAGTACTTC.

This clonotype showed up many times. The CDR3 DNA follows: TGTGCCAGCAGCTTAGAGCGCACAGATACGCAGTATTTT. It is translated as CASSLERTDTQYF. V usage is TRBV7-2 and J usage is TRBJ2-3; D is unclear. The CDR3 sequence is 13 residues long. Trimming removed 1 base at V and 1 base at J, with 3 bases between. Germline V lookup: CDR1 SGHTA, CDR2 FQGNSA.

V is TRBV7-2 and J is TRBJ2-5; 9 bases line up with TRBD2. Germline CDR1 reads SGHTA; CDR2 reads FQGNSA. J was trimmed by 4 bases and V by 1 base; bases with no gene match: 7. The CDR3 is 16 amino acids. The CDR3 sequence: CASSLGGTSGPETQYF. The CDR3 DNA sequence: TGTGCCAGCAGCTTAGGGGGCACTAGCGGGCCAGAGACCCAGTACTTC.

This clonotype occurred many times. This rearrangement joins TRBV6-1 to TRBJ2-3, with D maybe TRBD1 (5 bases). Trimming took 6 bases from V and 6 from J, leaving 13 bases between them. CDR1 is MNHNS and CDR2 is SASEGT in the germline V gene. This CDR3 comprises 13 residues. CDR3 region: CASRWGAGDTQYF. For the CDR3, the DNA is TGTGCCAGCAGGTGGGGCGCTGGGGATACGCAGTATTTT.

V and J are TRBV4-2 and TRBJ2-2; TRBD1 matches at 9 bases. The V gene's germline CDR1 is LGHNA and CDR2 YNFKEQ. The CDR3 totals 15 residues. V gave up 6 bases and J gave up 9 bases; unmatched junction bases: 11. CDR3: CASSPGQGNIRELFF. The DNA for the CDR3 is TGTGCCAGCAGTCCGGGACAGGGAAATATCCGGGAGCTGTTTTTT.

This clonotype was recorded a few times. CDR3: CAISAASGGLPTDTQYF. CDR3 DNA sequence: TGTGCCATCAGTGCGGCTAGCGGGGGGCTCCCCACAGATACGCAGTATTTT. The chain couples TRBV10-3 to TRBJ2-3; 11 bases align to TRBD2. Germline CDR1 ENHRY, CDR2 SYGVKD. The CDR3 has 17 amino acids. V trimming: 4 bases; J trimming: 2 bases; junction bases outside the gene matches: 8.